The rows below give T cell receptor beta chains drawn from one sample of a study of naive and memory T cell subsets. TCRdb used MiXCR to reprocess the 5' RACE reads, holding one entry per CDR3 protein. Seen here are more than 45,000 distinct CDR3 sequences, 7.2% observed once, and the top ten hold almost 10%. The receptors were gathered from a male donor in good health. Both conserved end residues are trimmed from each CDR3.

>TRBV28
ASRYAGNQPQH
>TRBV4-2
ASSQTDRVYEQY
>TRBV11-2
ASSSGRGYEQF
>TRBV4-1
ASSQDPSGLADNEQF
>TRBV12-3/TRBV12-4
ASSFLEGNTIY
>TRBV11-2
ASRALGGRFPEAF
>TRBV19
ASSIEGAYEQY
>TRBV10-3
AISLGGYNEQF
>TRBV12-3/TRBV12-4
ASNAGGEAGELF
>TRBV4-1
ASSRAGQESTNEKLF
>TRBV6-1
ASRGQENEKLF
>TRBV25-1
ASGDSRSSYNSPLH
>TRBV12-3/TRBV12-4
ASSLGQKQPQY
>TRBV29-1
SATSNEKLF
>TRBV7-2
ASSLKGRGETEAF
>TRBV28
ASSLFNEQF
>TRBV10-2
ASTHFRQMYNSPLH
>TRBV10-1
ASTDGITTQY
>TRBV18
ASAPTGTDSNYEQY
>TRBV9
ASTSQGALNYGYT
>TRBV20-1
SARKPGQGSYEQY
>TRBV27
ASSFAGELF
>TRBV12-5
ASGVFSGSMDNEQF
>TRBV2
ASSDRDRGGYT
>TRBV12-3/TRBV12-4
ASSSSQAYSGNTIY
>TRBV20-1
SAQYQGAAF
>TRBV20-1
SAKGGENTEAF
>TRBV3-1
ASSQDLGLPDTQY
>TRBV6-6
ASSVQGATDTQY
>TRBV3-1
ASSRGAAHEQF
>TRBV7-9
ASSRTTGGQALH
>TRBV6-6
ASCFAGGPGEQF
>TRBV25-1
ARRYREPKNIQY
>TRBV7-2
ASSFLGGYTDTQY
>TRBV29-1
RVQEGYEAF
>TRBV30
AWSVGLAGAGETQY
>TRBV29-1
SVWDRAVNQPQH
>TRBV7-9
ASRKGTGSLSTDTQY
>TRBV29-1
SFSGGSTGELF
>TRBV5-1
ASSPKALTIYGYT
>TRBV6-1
ASSGWGPYEQY
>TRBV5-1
ASRDGAAQVTDTQY
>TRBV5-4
ASSLGLAPDTQY
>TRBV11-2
ASSSSLAGGPEQF
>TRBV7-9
ASSFGQAYEQY
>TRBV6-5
ASSSRTPSYSGANVLT
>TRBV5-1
ASSPGQGPSSGANVLT
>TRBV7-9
ASSLETAEKLF
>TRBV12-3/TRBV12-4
ASSLGLAGLDDEQF
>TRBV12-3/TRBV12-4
ASSPGPGTANEQF